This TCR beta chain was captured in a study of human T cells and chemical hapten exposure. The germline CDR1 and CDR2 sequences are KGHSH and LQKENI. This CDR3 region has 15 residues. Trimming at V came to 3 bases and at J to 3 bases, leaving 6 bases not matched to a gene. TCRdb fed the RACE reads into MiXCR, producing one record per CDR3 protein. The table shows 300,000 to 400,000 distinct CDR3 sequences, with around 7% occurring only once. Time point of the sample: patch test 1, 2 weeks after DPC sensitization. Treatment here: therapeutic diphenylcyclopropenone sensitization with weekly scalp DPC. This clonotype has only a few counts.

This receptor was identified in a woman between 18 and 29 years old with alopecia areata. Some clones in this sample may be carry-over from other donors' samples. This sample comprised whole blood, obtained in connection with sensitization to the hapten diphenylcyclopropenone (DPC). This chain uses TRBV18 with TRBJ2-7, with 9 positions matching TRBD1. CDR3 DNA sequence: TGTGCCAGCTCACCGCGACAGGGGGAAGTCTACGAGCAGTACTTC. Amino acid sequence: CASSPRQGEVYEQYF.